This T cell receptor beta chain was captured in a study of T cell responses to AZD1222 COVID-19 vaccine. With regard to this clone: What it binds is not known.

The analysis combined second doses at about 4 or about 12 weeks. Sequencing was performed with immunoSEQ multiplex PCR; in TCRdb, only in-frame clones are kept and a portion is missing. The sample contains tens of thousands of clones, 92% of which appear only once. CDR3 length: 15 amino acids. The germline V gene has CDR1 SGHTA and CDR2 FQGNSA. Between the trimmed V and J ends, which lost 2 bases and 4 bases, there was a span of 14 bases. Notes on the study in general: CD4 TCRs linked to vaccination spanned spike, dominating at 160-218 and 743-854. Repertoire sampling occurred only after the peak T cell response. Most donors were white British, females outnumbered males, and clonal diversity was possibly underestimated.

This sequence joins TRBV7-2 and TRBJ1-2; D ambiguous. The source is an adult who received the AZD1222 COVID-19 vaccine. The specimen comprised peripheral blood, sampled 28 days after the second AZD1222 dose. The CDR3 reads CASSLRSGGLYGYTF. The DNA for the CDR3 is TGTGCCAGCAGCTTACGTTCAGGAGGACTCTATGGCTACACCTTC. Complete variable domain (other parts from reference TRBV7-2 and TRBJ1-2): GAGVSQSPSNKVTEKGKDVELRCDPISGHTALYWYRQSLGQGLEFLIYFQGNSAPDKSGLPSDRFSAERTGGSVSTLTIQRTQQEDSAVYLCASSLRSGGLYGYTFGSGTRLTVV.